One and the same sample provided the 21 T cell receptor beta chains below, sequenced in a study of regulatory dendritic cells for organ transplantation. Using immunoSEQ multiplex PCR, the repertoire was profiled, and TCRdb retains in-frame clones only, with some absent. The sample lists 4,000 or so clones, just under 60% occurring once. CFSE-labeled sorted T cells met regulatory or mature dendritic cells for four to five days. What these receptors recognize is not known. Source material: memory CD8+ T cells from blood cultured with dendritic cells. Noted subset: CD45RO+ memory T cells. The receptor set was obtained from a human donor in good health.

This clone was seen just once. The gene calls are TRBV6-6 and TRBJ2-1; D is undetermined. This CDR3 region has 14 residues. V was pared by 0 bases and J by 1 base, with 4 bases between. Germline assignment: CDR1 MNHNY and CDR2 SVGAGI (reference sequence). The CDR3 region has the DNA TGTGCCAGCAGTTACTCGAGTTCCTACAATGAGCAGTTCTTC. It encodes CASSYSSSYNEQFF.

The chain links TRBV7-9 to TRBJ2-2; weak D call: TRBD2 (5 bases). CDR1 SEHNR and CDR2 FQNEAQ come from the germline V gene (reference sequence). V was cut by 5 bases and J by 6 bases, with 28 bases left in between. This CDR3 is built from 19 residues. DNA for the CDR3: TGTGCCAGCAGCCCAGATCCCCACCGTGGACGGGAACCTCCCGGGGAGCTGTTTTTT. This translates into CASSPDPHRGREPPGELFF.

V and J are TRBV29-1 and TRBJ2-7, with TRBD1 matching over 7 bases. Unmatched junction bases numbered 4, after V lost 7 bases and J lost 4 bases. CDR1 and CDR2 from the germline V gene are SQVTM and ANQGSEA. The CDR3 consists of 11 residues. CDR3 coding DNA: TGCAGCGCTAGGACAGGATACGAGCAGTACTTC. It encodes CSARTGYEQYF.

The gene calls are TRBV2 and TRBJ2-3, with TRBD1 matching 8 bases. The trim removed 2 bases at V and 4 bases at J, leaving 8 bases unmatched. Germline lookup yields CDR1 SNHLY and CDR2 FYNNEI. The CDR3 has 16 amino acids. The DNA of the CDR3 is TGTGCCAGCAGTGAAAAACAGGGGGTTTGGGCAGATACGCAGTATTTT. Translated, it gives CASSEKQGVWADTQYF.

This rearrangement joins TRBV9 to TRBJ2-7; D not certain. Looked up from germline, CDR1 is SGDLS and CDR2 is YYNGEE. This CDR3 has 13 residues. V lost 4 bases to trimming and J lost 0 bases, with 8 bases between them. The CDR3 region has the DNA TGTGCCAGCAGCCCCCCGAGCTCCTACGAGCAGTACTTC. It translates to CASSPPSSYEQYF.

The genes are TRBV5-5 and TRBJ2-1; D possibly corresponds to TRBD2 (6 bases). From germline, CDR1 is SGHKS and CDR2 YYEKEE (reference sequence). V was trimmed by 0 bases and J by 3 bases, leaving 13 bases between them. The CDR3 has 16 residues. CDR3 residues: CASSLEWREIYNEQFF. The CDR3 DNA sequence: TGTGCCAGCAGCTTGGAGTGGAGGGAGATCTACAATGAGCAGTTCTTC.

This sequence joins TRBV6-5 and TRBJ2-1; TRBD2 aligns across 16 bases. This CDR3 is 15 amino acids long. CDR1 and CDR2 (germline): MNHEY, SVGAGI. V lost 6 bases, J lost 8 bases, and 4 bases stayed unmatched. The CDR3 here is CASSPGTSGRDEQFF. The CDR3 bases are TGTGCCAGCAGCCCCGGGACTAGCGGGAGGGATGAGCAGTTCTTC.

This clone was counted a single time. V and J are TRBV4-2 and TRBJ2-1; 10 nucleotides match TRBD2. This CDR3 comprises 16 residues. J was trimmed by 3 bases and V by 0 bases; bases with no gene match: 2. Germline V gene data show CDR1 as LGHNA and CDR2 as YNFKEQ. Here the CDR3 reads CASSQDSSGGYNEQFF. The CDR3 coding sequence is TGTGCCAGCAGCCAAGACTCTAGCGGGGGCTACAATGAGCAGTTCTTC.

The CDR3 here is CASNAGQGAWRGFDEQYF. In nucleotides, the CDR3 is TGTGCCAGCAATGCGGGACAGGGGGCCTGGCGGGGGTTCGACGAGCAGTACTTC. V gene TRBV2 combines with J gene TRBJ2-5; 12 nucleotides align to TRBD1. The end of the DNA is better explained by TRBJ2-7, so the J call may be wrong. The CDR3 loop spans 18 amino acids. Germline CDR1 and CDR2: SNHLY and FYNNEI.

There are a few counts of this clone. CDR3 sequence: CASSLVGTHEKLFF. The CDR3 bases are TGTGCCAGCAGCTTAGTGGGGACACACGAAAAACTGTTTTTT. The chain recombines TRBV11-1 with TRBJ1-4; the D gene is possibly TRBD1 (6 bases). Germline V CDR1 and CDR2: SGHAT, FQDESV (reference sequence). CDR3 size: 14 residues. The V end was cut by 1 base, the J end by 8 bases, with 11 bases between.

The chain links TRBV7-3 to TRBJ2-5; TRBD1 agrees at 7 bases. V dropped 3 bases and J dropped 5; count of bases not matched to a gene: 6. This CDR3 has 14 residues. CDR1 SGHTA and CDR2 FQGTGA come from the germline V gene. The DNA of the CDR3 is TGTGCCAGCAGCTTTCTAGGGGGACAGGAGACCCAGTACTTC. Its protein product is CASSFLGGQETQYF.

The chain links TRBV11-3 to TRBJ2-1; D gene uncertain. Deletions cut 5 bases from V and 0 bases from J, with 11 bases between. The germline V gene encodes CDR1 SGHNT and CDR2 YENEEA. The CDR3 contains 15 residues. The CDR3 loop is CASSPDSSSYNEQFF. DNA of the CDR3: TGTGCCAGCAGCCCCGACTCTAGCTCCTACAATGAGCAGTTCTTC.

V is TRBV6-1 and J is TRBJ1-5; tentatively, D is TRBD1 (6 bases). Germline V gene lookup returns CDR1 MNHNS and CDR2 SASEGT. Trimming stripped 4 bases from V and 5 bases from J, with 18 bases between. CDR3 length: 16 residues. DNA for the CDR3: TGTGCCAGCAGTGGATCATCACAGGGTTGGGATCAGCCCCAGCATTTT. Translating gives CASSGSSQGWDQPQHF.

J is TRBJ2-7 and V is TRBV14; 11 bases agree with TRBD1. Germline CDR1 reads SGHDN; CDR2 reads FVKESK. J lost 2 bases, V lost 0 bases, and 3 bases had no gene match. The CDR3 is 16 amino acids. The CDR3 protein is CASSQDGDRGTYEQYF. Here the CDR3 DNA reads TGTGCCAGCAGCCAAGATGGGGACAGGGGGACCTACGAGCAGTACTTC.

The rearrangement links TRBV27 to TRBJ1-3, with a possible D match to TRBD1 (5 bases). From germline, CDR1 is MNHEY and CDR2 SMNVEV (reference sequence). The V end lost 5 bases, the J end lost 4 bases, and 15 bases lay between the germline ends. This CDR3 contains 15 residues. The CDR3 loop is CASSLGGGFGNTIYF. DNA for the CDR3: TGTGCCAGCAGTCTCGGGGGAGGGTTCGGAAACACCATATATTTT.

This clone qualifies as medium-sized. The chain's CDR3 is CASSLPKGGTGNNEQFF. The CDR3 DNA follows: TGTGCCAGCAGCCTACCCAAGGGGGGGACAGGTAACAATGAGCAGTTCTTC. The V gene is TRBV7-6, the J gene TRBJ2-1, with TRBD1 as a possible D gene (8 bases). The ends were cut back, 5 bases at V and 5 bases at J, with 22 bases in the middle. Germline assignment: CDR1 SGHVS and CDR2 FNYEAQ. The CDR3 covers 17 residues.

This clone came up a few times. The chain recombines TRBV7-8 with TRBJ2-5, with 15 bases identical to TRBD2. There are 17 residues in the CDR3. V lost 4 bases and J lost 5; bases outside the gene matches: 8. Per germline, CDR1 SGHVS and CDR2 FQNEAQ. Here the CDR3 DNA reads TGTGCCAGCAGCTCACACTGGACTAGCGGGGGGGAGGAGACCCAGTACTTC. Protein product: CASSSHWTSGGEETQYF.

The chain has TRBV5-1 and TRBJ2-5; 10 bases line up with TRBD1. Per the germline V gene, CDR1 is SGHRS and CDR2 is YFSETQ. With V trimmed by 5 bases and J by 5 bases, 9 bases remained unmatched. The CDR3 covers 15 residues. CDR3 DNA: TGCGCCAGCAGTCTTCAGACAGGGGGCGAGGAGACCCAGTACTTC. This codes for CASSLQTGGEETQYF. The variable domain in full, completed from reference TRBV5-1 and TRBJ2-5, reads KAGVTQTPRYLIKTRGQQVTLSCSPISGHRSVSWYQQTPGQGLQFLFEYFSETQRNKGNFPGRFSGRQFSNSRSEMNVSTLELGDSALYLCASSLQTGGEETQYFGPGTRLLVL.

The CDR3, as DNA: TGTGCCAGCATCCTGGGAGTTGAGCAGTTCTTC. This codes for CASILGVEQFF. The chain has TRBV6-1 and TRBJ2-1, with a weak D call TRBD2 (5 bases). Deletions cut 7 bases from V and 9 bases from J, with 10 bases between. CDR1 is MNHNS, CDR2 SASEGT, per germline. The CDR3 has 11 residues.

This clone rates as medium-sized. The chain uses TRBV18 and TRBJ1-5; TRBD1 is a possible D gene (6 bases). Germline V gives CDR1 KGHSH, CDR2 LQKENI. V lost 0 bases, J lost 2 bases, and 14 bases lay in between. The CDR3 spans 17 residues. CDR3 in DNA: TGTGCCAGCTCACCACCGGGGCGGGGGGCCCGCAATCAGCCCCAGCATTTT. Translation gives CASSPPGRGARNQPQHF.

This clone is medium-sized (0.01 to 0.1%) in the sample. The chain uses TRBV7-9 and TRBJ2-5, with 8 bases aligning to TRBD2. This CDR3 has 15 amino acids. CDR1 is SEHNR, CDR2 FQNEAQ, per germline (reference sequence). With V trimmed by 0 bases and J by 2 bases, 2 bases remained unmatched. The CDR3 DNA follows: TGTGCCAGCAGCTTAGCCCTAGCGGGTCAAGAGACCCAGTACTTC. It is translated as CASSLALAGQETQYF.